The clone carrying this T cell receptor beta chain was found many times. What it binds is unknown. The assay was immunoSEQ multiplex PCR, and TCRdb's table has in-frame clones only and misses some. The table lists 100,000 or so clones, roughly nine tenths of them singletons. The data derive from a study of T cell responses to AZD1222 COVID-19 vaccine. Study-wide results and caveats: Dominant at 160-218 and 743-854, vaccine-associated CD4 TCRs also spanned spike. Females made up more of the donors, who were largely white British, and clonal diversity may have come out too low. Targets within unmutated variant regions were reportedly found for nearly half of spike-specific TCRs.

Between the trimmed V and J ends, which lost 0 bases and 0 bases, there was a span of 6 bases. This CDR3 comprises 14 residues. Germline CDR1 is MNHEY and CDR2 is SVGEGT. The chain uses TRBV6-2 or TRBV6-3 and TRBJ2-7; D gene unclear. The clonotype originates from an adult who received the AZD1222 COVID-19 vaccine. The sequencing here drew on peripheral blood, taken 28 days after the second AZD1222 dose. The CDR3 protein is CASSYSQSSYEQYF. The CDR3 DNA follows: TGTGCCAGCAGTTACTCACAGAGCTCCTACGAGCAGTACTTC.